A single T cell receptor delta chain is shown here with its context. A much larger clone lies one base from this, so it may be a read error. Germline V gene sequence: CDR1 GEAIGNYY, CDR2 EKD. The CDR3 has 17 amino acids. TCRdb processed the reads again with the CATT caller. The data show approximately 7,000 delta-chain clones, 2.1% seen once. The sample originates from a study of gamma-delta chains in newborns, infants, children. This sequence originates from a child who was a newborn, infant or young child, either healthy, febrile or measles-vaccinated (not recorded which). This chain connects TRDV2 to TRDJ3; D might be TRDD3 (6 bases). Sequencing input: blood. The CDR3 reads CACDLATGNRDTQQMFF. CDR3 bases: TGTGCCTGTGACCTGGCTACTGGGAACCGGGACACCCAACAGATGTTTTTC.